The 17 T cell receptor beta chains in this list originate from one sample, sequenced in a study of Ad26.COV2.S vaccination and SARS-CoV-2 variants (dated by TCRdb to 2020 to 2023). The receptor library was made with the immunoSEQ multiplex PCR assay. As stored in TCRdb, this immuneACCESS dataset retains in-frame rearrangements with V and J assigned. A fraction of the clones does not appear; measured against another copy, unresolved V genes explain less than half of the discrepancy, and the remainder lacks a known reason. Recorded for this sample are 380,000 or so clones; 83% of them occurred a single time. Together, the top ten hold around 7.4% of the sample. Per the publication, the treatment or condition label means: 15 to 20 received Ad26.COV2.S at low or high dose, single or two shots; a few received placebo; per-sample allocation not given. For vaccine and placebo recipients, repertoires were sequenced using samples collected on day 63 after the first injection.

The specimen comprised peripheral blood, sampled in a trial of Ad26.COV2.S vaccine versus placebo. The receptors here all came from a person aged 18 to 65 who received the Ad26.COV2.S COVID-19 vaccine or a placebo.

This CDR3 is CASSPWEGPNTYEQYF. CDR3 nucleotide sequence: TGTGCCAGCAGCCCGTGGGAAGGGCCAAATACCTACGAGCAGTACTTC. V usage is TRBV7-9 and J usage is TRBJ2-7; no definite D call. The CDR3 totals 16 residues. Per germline, CDR1 SEHNR and CDR2 FQNEAQ (reference sequence). Trimming cost V 5 bases and J 2 bases, with 19 bases left between them.

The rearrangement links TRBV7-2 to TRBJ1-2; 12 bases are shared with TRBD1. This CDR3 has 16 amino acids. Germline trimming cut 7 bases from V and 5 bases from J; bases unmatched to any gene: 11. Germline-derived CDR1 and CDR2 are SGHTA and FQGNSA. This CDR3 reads CASTEGLGQGAYGYTF. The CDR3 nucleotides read TGTGCCAGCACGGAGGGGCTGGGACAGGGGGCATATGGCTACACCTTC.

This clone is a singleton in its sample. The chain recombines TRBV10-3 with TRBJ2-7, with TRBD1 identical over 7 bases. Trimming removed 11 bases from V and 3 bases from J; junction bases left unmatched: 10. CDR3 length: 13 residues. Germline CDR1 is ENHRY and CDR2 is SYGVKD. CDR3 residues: CASGQVGNYEQYF. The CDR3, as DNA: TGTGCCTCCGGACAGGTGGGCAACTACGAGCAGTACTTC.

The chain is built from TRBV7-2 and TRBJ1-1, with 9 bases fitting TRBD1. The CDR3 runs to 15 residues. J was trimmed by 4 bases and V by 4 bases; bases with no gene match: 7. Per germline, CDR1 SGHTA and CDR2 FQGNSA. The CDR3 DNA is TGTGCCAGCAGCTCCTCCGGACAGGGGTTCACTGAAGCTTTCTTT. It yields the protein CASSSSGQGFTEAFF.

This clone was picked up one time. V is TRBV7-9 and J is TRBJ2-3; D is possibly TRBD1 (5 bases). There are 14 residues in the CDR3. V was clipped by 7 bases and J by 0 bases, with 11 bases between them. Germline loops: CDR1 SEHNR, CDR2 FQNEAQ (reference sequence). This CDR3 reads CASTFGASTDTQYF. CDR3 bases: TGTGCCAGCACGTTTGGGGCAAGCACAGATACGCAGTATTTT.

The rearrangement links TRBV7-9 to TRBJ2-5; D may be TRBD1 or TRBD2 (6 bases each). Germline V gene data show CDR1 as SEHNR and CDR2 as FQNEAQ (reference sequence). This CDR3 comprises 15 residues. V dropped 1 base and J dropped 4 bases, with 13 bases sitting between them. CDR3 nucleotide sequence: TGTGCCAGCAGCTTAGGCGTCGGGGGCCCAGAGACCCAGTACTTC. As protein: CASSLGVGGPETQYF.

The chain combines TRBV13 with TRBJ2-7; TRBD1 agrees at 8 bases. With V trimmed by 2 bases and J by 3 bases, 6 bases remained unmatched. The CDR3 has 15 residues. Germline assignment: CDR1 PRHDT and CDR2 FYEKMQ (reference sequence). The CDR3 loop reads CASSLLDRGDYEQYF. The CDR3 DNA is TGTGCCAGCAGCTTATTAGACAGGGGCGACTACGAGCAGTACTTC.

The CDR3 DNA sequence: TGTGCCAGCAGCCCCGAACCCCTTCGGGGCTATGGCTACACCTTC. Its protein product is CASSPEPLRGYGYTF. The chain employs TRBV7-2 and TRBJ1-2; D remains unclear. Germline values: CDR1 SGHTA, CDR2 FQGNSA. The V end lost 5 bases, the J end lost 4 bases, and 17 bases lay between the germline ends. This CDR3 region has 15 residues.

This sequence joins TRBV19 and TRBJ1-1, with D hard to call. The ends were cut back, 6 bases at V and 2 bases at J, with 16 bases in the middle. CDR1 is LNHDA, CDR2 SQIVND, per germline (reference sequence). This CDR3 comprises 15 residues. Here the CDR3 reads CASSLLGRINTEAFF. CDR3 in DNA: TGTGCCAGTAGCCTCCTGGGTCGTATTAACACTGAAGCTTTCTTT.

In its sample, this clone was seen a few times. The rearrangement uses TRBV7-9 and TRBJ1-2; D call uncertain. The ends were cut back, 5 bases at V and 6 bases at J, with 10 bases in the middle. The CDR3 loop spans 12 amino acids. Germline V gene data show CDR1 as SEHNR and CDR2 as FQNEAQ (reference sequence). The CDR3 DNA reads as TGTGCCAGCAGCCTGACGGGAAATGGCTACACCTTC. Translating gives CASSLTGNGYTF.

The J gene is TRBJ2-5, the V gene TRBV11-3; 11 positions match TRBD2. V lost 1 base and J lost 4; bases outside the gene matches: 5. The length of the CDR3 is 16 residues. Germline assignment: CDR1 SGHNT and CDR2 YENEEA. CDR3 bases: TGTGCCAGCAGCTTAGGGCTGACTAGCGGGACAGAGACCCAGTACTTC. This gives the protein CASSLGLTSGTETQYF.

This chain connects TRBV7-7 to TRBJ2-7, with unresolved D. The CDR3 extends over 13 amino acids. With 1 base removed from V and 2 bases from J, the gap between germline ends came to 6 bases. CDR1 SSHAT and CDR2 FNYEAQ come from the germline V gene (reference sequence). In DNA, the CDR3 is TGTGCCAGCAGCTTAGGACGGACCTACGAGCAGTACTTC. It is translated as CASSLGRTYEQYF.

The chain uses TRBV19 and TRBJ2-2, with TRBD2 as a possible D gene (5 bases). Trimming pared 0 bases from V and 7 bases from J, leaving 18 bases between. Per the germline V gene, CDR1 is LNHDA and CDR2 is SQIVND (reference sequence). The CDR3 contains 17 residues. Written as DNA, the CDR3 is TGTGCCAGTAGTATAGATCTGTCGGGTCTAGCAGGCGGGGAGCTGTTTTTT. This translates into CASSIDLSGLAGGELFF.

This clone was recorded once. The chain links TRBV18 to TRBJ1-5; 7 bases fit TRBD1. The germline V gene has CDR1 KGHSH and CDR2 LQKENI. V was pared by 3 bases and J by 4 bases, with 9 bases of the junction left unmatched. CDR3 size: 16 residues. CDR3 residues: CASSPSTGVKNQPQHF. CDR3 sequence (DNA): TGTGCCAGCTCACCCTCCACAGGGGTAAAGAATCAGCCCCAGCATTTT. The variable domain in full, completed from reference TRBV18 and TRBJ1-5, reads NAGVMQNPRHLVRRRGQEARLRCSPMKGHSHVYWYRQLPEEGLKFMVYLQKENIIDESGMPKERFSAEFPKEGPSILRIQQVVRGDSAAYFCASSPSTGVKNQPQHFGDGTRLSIL.

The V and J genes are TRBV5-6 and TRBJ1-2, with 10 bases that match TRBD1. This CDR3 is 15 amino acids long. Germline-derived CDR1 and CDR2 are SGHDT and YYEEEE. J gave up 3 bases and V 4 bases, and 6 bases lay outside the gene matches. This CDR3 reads CASSKPGQGHYGYTF. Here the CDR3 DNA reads TGTGCCAGCAGCAAACCGGGACAGGGGCACTATGGCTACACCTTC.

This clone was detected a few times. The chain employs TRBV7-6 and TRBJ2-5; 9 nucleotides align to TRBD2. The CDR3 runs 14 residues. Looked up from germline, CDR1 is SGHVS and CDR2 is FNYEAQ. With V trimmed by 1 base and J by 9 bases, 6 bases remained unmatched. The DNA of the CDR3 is TGTGCCAGCAGCTTAGGTCTAGCGGGATATTCCCAGTACTTC. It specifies CASSLGLAGYSQYF. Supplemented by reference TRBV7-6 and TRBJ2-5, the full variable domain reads GAGVSQSPRYKVTKRGQDVALRCDPISGHVSLYWYRQALGQGPEFLTYFNYEAQQDKSGLPNDRFSAERPEGSISTLTIQRTEQRDSAMYRCASSLGLAGYSQYFGPGTRLLVL.

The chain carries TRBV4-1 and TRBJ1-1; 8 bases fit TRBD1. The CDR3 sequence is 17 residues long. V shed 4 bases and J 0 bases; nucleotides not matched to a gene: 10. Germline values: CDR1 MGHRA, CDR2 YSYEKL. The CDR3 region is CASSPRQGMRVNTEAFF. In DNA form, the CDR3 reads TGCGCCAGCAGCCCACGACAGGGGATGAGGGTGAACACTGAAGCTTTCTTT.